The clone carrying this T cell receptor beta chain has just a few counts. These data come from a study of T-cell reconstitution after alpha-beta-depleted transplantation in children. Unique molecular identifiers featured in how the TCRbeta library was prepared. One entry per CDR3 protein results from TCRdb running MiXCR on the PCR reads. Altogether a few hundred thousand distinct CDR3 sequences are present, about 9.4% being singletons, with the ten largest covering 2.4%. The specimen comprised PBMCs from the stem cell graft donor, sampled from the stem cell graft. This TCR came from a human donor who donated a stem cell graft to a child with acute lymphoblastic leukemia.

The CDR3 is CATSSSGGGLGQYF. The CDR3 DNA reads as TGTGCCACCAGCTCTAGCGGAGGGGGCTTGGGGCAGTACTTC. J is TRBJ2-7 and V is TRBV15; perhaps D is TRBD1 or TRBD2 (7 bases each). Germline assignment: CDR1 LNHNV and CDR2 YYDKDF (reference sequence). V was shortened by 5 bases and J by 9 bases, with 20 bases between the two germline ends. The length of the CDR3 is 14 residues.